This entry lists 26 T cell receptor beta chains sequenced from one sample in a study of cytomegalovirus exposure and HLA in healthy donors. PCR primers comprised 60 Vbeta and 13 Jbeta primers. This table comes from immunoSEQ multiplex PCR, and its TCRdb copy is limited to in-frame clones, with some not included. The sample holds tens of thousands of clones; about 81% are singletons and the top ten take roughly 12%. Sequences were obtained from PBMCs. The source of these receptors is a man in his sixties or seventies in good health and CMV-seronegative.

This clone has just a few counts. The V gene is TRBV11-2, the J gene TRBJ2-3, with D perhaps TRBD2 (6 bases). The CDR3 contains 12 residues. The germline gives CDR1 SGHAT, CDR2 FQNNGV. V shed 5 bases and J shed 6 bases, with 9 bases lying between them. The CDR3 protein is CASSPAGDTQYF. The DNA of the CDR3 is TGTGCCAGCAGCCCCGCGGGGGATACGCAGTATTTT.

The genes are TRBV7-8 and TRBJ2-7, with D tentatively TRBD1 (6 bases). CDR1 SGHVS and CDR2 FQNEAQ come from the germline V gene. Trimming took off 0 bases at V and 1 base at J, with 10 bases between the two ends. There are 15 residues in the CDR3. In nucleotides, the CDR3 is TGTGCCAGCAGCTTAGCGGTTGGACAGTCCTACGAGCAGTACTTC. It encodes CASSLAVGQSYEQYF. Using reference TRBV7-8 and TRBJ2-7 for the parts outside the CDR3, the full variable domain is GAGVSQSPRYKVAKRGQDVALRCDPISGHVSLFWYQQALGQGPEFLTYFQNEAQLDKSGLPSDRFFAERPEGSVSTLKIQRTQQEDSAVYLCASSLAVGQSYEQYFGPGTRLTVT.

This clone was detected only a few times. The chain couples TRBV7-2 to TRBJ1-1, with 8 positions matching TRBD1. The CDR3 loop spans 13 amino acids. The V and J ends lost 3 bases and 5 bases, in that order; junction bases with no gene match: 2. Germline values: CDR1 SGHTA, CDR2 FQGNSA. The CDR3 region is CASSLGQATEAFF. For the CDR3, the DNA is TGTGCCAGCAGCTTGGGACAGGCTACTGAAGCTTTCTTT.

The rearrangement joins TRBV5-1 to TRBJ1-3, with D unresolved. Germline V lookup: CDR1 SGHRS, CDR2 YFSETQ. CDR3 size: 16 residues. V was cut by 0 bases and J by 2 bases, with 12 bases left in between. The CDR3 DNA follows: TGCGCCAGCAGCTTGGTGGCAGTCCAAACTGGAAACACCATATATTTT. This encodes CASSLVAVQTGNTIYF.

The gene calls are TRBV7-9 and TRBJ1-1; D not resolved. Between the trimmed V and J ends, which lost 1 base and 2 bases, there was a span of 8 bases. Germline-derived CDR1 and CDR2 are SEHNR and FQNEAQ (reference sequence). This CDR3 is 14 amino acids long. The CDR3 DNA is TGTGCCAGCAGCTTAGTTATACAAAACACTGAAGCTTTCTTT. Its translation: CASSLVIQNTEAFF.

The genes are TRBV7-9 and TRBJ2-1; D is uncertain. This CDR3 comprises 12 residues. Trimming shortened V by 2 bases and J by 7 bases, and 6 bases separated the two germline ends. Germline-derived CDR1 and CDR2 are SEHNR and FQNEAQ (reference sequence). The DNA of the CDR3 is TGTGCCAGCAGCTTAAGCTCGAATGAGCAGTTCTTC. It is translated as CASSLSSNEQFF.

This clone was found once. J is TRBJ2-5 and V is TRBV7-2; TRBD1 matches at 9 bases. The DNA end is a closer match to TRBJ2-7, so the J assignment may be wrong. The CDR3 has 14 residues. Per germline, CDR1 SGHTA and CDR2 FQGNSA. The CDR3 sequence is CASSRGTGFYEQYF. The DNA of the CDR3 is TGTGCCAGCAGCAGAGGGACAGGGTTTTACGAGCAGTACTTC.

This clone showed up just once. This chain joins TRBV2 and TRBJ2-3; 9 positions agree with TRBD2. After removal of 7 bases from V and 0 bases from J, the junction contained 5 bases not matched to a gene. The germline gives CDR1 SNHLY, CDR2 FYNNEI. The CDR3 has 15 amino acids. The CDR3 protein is CASKALAGSTDTQYF. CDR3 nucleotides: TGTGCCAGCAAGGCCCTAGCGGGGAGCACAGATACGCAGTATTTT. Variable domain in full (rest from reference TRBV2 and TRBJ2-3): EPEVTQTPSHQVTQMGQEVILRCVPISNHLYFYWYRQILGQKVEFLVSFYNNEISEKSEIFDDQFSVERPDGSNFTLKIRSTKLEDSAMYFCASKALAGSTDTQYFGPGTRLTVL.

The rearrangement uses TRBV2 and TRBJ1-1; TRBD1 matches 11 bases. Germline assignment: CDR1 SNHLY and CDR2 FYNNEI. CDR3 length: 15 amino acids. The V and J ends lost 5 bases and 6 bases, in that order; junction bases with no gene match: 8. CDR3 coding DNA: TGTGCCAGCAGTCTTCGGACAGGGGGCGCCTCTGAAGCTTTCTTT. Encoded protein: CASSLRTGGASEAFF.

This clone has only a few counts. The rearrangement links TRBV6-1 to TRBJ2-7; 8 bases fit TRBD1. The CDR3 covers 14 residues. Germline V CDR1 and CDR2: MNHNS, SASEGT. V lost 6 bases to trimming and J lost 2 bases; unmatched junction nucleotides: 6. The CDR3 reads CASSDGQGTYEQYF. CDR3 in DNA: TGTGCCAGCAGCGATGGACAGGGTACCTACGAGCAGTACTTC.

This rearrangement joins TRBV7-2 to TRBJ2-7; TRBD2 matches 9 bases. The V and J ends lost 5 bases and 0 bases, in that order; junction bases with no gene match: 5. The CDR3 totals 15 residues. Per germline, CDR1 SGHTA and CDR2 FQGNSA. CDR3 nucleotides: TGTGCCAGCAGCCCTTGGACTAGCGCCTCCTACGAGCAGTACTTC. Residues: CASSPWTSASYEQYF.

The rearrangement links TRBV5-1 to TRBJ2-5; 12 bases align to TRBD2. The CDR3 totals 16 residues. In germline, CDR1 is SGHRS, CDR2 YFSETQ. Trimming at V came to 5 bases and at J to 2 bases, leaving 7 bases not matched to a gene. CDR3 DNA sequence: TGCGCCAGCAGATCTGGGACTAGCGGGCCACAAGAGACCCAGTACTTC. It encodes CASRSGTSGPQETQYF.

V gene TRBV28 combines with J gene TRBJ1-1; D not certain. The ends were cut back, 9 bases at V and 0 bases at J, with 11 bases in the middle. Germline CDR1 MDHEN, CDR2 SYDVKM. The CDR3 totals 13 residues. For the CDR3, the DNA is TGTGCCAGTTCCACGGGATTGAACACTGAAGCTTTCTTT. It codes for CASSTGLNTEAFF.

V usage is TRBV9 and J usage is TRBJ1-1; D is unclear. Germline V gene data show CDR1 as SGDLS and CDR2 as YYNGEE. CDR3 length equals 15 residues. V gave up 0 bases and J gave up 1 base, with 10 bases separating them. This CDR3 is CASSVGGFENTEAFF. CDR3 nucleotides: TGTGCCAGCAGCGTAGGAGGGTTCGAGAACACTGAAGCTTTCTTT. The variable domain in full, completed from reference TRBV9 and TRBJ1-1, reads DSGVTQTPKHLITATGQRVTLRCSPRSGDLSVYWYQQSLDQGLQFLIQYYNGEERAKGNILERFSAQQFPDLHSELNLSSLELGDSALYFCASSVGGFENTEAFFGQGTRLTVV.

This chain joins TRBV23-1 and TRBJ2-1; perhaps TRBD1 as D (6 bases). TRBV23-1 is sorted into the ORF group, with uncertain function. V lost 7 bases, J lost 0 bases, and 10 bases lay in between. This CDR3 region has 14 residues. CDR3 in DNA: TGCGCCAGCATTAGGACAGACTCCTACAATGAGCAGTTCTTC. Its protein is CASIRTDSYNEQFF.

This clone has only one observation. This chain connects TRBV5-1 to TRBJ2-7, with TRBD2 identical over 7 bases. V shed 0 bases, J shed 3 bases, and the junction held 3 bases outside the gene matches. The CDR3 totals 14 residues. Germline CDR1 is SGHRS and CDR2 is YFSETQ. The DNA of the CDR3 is TGCGCCAGCAGCTTGGGCCTAGCGGACTACGAGCAGTACTTC. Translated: CASSLGLADYEQYF.

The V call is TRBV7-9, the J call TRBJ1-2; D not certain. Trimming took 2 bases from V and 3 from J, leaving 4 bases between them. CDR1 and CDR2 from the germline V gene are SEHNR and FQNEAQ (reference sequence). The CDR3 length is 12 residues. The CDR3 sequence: CASSLQDYGYTF. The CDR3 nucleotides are TGTGCCAGCAGCTTACAGGACTATGGCTACACCTTC.

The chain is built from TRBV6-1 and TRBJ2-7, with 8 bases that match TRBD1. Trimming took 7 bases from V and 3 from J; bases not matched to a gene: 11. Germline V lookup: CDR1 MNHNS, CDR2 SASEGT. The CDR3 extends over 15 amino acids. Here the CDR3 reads CASKRGQGSNYEQYF. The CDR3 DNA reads TGTGCCAGCAAGAGAGGACAGGGAAGCAACTACGAGCAGTACTTC.

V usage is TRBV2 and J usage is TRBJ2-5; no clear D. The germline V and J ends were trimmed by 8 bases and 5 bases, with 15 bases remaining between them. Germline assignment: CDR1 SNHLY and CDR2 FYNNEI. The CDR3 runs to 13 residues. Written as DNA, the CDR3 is TGTGCCAGCTCCGTCGGTAGTCCGGAGACCCAGTACTTC. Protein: CASSVGSPETQYF.

DNA for the CDR3: TGTGCCAGCACCCAACAAGAGACCCAGTACTTC. Its protein product is CASTQQETQYF. The chain links TRBV6-4 to TRBJ2-5; D unclear. The CDR3 is 11 amino acids. Germline CDR1 MRHNA, CDR2 SNTAGT. V was trimmed by 7 bases and J by 2 bases, leaving 5 bases between them.

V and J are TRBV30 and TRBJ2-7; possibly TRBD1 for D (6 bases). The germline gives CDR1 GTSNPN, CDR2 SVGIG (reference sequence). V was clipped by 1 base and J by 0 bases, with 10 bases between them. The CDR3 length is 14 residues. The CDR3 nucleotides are TGTGCCTGGAGTGGAGGGGGAAGCTCCTACGAGCAGTACTTC. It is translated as CAWSGGGSSYEQYF.

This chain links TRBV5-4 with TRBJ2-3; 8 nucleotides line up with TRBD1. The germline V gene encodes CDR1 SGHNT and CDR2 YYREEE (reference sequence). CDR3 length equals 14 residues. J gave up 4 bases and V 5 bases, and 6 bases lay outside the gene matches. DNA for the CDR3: TGTGCCAGCAGAGATCCAGGGGGCGCAGATACGCAGTATTTT. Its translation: CASRDPGGADTQYF.

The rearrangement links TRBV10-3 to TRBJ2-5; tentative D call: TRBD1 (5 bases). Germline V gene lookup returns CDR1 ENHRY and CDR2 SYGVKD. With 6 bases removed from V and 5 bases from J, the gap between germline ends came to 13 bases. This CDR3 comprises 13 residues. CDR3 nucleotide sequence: TGTGCCATCAGGGGGCCGGTGGGGGAGACCCAGTACTTC. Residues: CAIRGPVGETQYF.

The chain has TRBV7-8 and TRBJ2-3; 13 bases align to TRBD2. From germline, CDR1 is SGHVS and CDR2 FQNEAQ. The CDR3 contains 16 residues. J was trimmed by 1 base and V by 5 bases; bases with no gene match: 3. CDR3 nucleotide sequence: TGTGCCAGCAGCCCGGGGACTAGCGGGGGCACAGATACGCAGTATTTT. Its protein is CASSPGTSGGTDTQYF.

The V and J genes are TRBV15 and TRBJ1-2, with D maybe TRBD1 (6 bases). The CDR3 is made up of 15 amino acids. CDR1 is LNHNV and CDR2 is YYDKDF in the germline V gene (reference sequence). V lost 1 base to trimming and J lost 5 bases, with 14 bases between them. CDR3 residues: CATSRGAAGEYGYTF. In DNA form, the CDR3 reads TGTGCCACCAGCAGAGGAGCAGCAGGGGAATATGGCTACACCTTC.

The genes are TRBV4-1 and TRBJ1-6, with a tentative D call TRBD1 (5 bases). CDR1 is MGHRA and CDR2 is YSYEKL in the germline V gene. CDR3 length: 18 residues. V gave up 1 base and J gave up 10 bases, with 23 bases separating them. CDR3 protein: CASSQGIMTRQRGSPLHF. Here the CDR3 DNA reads TGCGCCAGCAGCCAAGGGATTATGACACGACAGAGAGGATCACCCCTCCACTTT.